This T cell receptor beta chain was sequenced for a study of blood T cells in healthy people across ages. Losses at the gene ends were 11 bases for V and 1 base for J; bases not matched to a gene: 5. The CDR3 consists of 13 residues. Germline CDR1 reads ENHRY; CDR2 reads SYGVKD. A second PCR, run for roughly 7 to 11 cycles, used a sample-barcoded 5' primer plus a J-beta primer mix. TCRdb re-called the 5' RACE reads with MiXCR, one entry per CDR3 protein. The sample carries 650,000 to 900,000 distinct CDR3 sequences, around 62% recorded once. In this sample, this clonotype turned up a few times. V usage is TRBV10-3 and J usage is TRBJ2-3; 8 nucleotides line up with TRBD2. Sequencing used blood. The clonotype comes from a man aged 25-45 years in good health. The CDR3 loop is CAAGLAGTDTQYF. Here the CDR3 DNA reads TGTGCCGCAGGACTAGCCGGCACAGATACGCAGTATTTT.